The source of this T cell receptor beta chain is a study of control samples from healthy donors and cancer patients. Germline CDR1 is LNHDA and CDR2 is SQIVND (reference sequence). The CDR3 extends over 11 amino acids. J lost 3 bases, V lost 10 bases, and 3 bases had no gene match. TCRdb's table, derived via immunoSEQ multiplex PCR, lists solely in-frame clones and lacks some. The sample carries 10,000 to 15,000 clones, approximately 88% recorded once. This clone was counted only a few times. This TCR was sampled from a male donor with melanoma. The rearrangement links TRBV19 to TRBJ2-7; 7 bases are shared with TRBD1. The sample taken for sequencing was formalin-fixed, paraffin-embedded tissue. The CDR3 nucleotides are TGTGCCACCCGGGACAGCTACGAGCAGTACTTC. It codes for CATRDSYEQYF.